This T cell receptor (beta chain) was sequenced during a study of T cells after posttransplantation cyclophosphamide. Germline values: CDR1 SGHDN, CDR2 FVKESK. The V and J ends lost 3 bases and 6 bases respectively, with 12 bases between them. The CDR3 totals 13 residues. A marrow graft followed busulfan-fludarabine conditioning, with cyclophosphamide on days +3 and +4. This clone is classed as medium-sized. Assay: immunoSEQ multiplex PCR; the TCRdb copy retains only in-frame clones and omits some. Singletons are absent from the sample, which has approximately 11,000 clones. This clonotype originated in a female patient in her forties or fifties who received an allogeneic stem cell transplant from a related donor, was CMV-positive, and had no GVHD. Some T cells here may be from the graft donor. The V call is TRBV14, the J call TRBJ2-7; D gene ambiguous. The sample was PBMCs, taken after allogeneic stem cell transplant with posttransplant cyclophosphamide. The DNA of the CDR3 is TGTGCCAGCAGCCATACGGAGATGAGCGAGCAGTACTTC. Translation: CASSHTEMSEQYF.